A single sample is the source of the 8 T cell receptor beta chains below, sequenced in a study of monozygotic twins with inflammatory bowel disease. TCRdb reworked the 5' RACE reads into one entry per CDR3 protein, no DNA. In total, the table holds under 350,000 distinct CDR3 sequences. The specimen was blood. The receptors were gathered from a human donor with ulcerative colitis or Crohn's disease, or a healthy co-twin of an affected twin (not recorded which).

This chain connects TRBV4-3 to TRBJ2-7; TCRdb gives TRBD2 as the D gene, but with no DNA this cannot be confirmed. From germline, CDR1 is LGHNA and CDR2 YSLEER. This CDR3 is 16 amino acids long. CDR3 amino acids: CASSQRTSGGSYEQYF.

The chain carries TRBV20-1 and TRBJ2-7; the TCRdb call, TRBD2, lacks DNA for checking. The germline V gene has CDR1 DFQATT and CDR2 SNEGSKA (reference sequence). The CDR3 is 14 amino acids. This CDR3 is CSASPAGGSYEQYF.

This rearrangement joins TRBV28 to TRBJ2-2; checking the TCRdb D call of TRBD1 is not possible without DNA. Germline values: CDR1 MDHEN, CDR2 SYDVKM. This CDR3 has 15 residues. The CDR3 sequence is CASSLPGQGTGELFF.

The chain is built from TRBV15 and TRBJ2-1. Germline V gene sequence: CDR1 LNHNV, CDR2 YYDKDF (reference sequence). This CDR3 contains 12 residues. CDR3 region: CATSKHGNEQFF.

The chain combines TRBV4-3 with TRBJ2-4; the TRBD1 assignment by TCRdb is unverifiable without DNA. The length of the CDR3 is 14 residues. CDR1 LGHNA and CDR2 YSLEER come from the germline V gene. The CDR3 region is CASSQGGTGGIQYF.

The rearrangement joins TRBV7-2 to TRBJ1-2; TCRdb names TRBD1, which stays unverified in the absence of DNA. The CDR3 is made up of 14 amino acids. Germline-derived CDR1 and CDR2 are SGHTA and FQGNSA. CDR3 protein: CASSFPTGNYGYTF. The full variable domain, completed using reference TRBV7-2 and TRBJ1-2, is GAGVSQSPSNKVTEKGKDVELRCDPISGHTALYWYRQSLGQGLEFLIYFQGNSAPDKSGLPSDRFSAERTGGSVSTLTIQRTQQEDSAVYLCASSFPTGNYGYTFGSGTRLTVV.

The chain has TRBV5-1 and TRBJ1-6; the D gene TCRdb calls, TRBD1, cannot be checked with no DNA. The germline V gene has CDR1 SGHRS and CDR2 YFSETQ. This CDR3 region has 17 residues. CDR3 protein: CASSRTGAQIGNSPLHF.

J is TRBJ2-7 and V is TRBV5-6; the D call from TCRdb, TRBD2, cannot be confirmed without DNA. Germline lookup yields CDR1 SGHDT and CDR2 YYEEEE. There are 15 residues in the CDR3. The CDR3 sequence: CASSLVASGPYEQYF.